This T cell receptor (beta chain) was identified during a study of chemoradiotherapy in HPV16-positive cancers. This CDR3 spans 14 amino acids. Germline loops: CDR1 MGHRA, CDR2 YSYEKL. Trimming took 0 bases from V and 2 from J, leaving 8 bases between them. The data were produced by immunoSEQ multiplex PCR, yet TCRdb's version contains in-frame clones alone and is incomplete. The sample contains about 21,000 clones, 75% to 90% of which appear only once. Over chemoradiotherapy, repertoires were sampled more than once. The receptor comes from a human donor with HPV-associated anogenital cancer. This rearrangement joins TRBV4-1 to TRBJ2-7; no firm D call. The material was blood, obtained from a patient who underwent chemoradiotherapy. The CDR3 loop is CASSQDFSPYEQYF. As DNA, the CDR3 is TGCGCCAGCAGCCAAGATTTTAGCCCCTACGAGCAGTACTTC.